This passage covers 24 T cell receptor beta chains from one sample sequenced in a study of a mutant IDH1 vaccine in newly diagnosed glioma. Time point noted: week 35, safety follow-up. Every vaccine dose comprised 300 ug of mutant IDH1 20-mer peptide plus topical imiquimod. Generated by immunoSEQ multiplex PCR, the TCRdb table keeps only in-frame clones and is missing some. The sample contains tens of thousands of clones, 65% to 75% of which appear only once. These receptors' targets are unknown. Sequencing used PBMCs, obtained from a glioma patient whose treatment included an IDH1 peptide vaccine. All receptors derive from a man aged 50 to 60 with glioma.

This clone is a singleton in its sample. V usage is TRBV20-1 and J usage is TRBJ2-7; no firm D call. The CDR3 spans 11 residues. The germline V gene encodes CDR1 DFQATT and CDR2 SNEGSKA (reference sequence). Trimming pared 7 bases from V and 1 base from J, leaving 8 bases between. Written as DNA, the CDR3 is TGCAGTGTTCGTAGGTCCTACGAGCAGTACTTC. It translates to CSVRRSYEQYF.

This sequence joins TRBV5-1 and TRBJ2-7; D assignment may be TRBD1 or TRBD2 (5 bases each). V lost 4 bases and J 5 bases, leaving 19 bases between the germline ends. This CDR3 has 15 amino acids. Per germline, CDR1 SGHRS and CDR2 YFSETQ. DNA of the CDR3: TGCGCCAGCAGCCAAGGGGACGGATCCTATAACGAGCAGTACTTC. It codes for CASSQGDGSYNEQYF.

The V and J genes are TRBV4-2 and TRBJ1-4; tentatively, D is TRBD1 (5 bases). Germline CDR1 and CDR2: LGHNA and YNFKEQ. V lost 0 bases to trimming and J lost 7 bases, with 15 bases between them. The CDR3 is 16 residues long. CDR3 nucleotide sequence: TGTGCCAGCAGCCAAGATCCAGTCGGGGGTGGTGAAAAACTGTTTTTT. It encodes CASSQDPVGGGEKLFF.

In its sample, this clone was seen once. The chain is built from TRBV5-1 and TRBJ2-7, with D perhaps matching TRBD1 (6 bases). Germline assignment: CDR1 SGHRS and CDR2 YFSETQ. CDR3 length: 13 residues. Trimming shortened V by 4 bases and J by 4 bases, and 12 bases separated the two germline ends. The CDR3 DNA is TGCGCCAGCAGCCCCAACCAGGGGTACGAGCAGTACTTC. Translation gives CASSPNQGYEQYF.

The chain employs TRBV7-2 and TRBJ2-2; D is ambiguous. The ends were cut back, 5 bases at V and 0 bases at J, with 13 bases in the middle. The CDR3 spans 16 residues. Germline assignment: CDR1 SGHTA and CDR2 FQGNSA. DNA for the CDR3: TGTGCCAGCAGCCCCACCCAGGCCACGAACACCGGGGAGCTGTTTTTT. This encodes CASSPTQATNTGELFF. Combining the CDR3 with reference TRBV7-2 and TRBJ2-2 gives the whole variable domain GAGVSQSPSNKVTEKGKDVELRCDPISGHTALYWYRQSLGQGLEFLIYFQGNSAPDKSGLPSDRFSAERTGGSVSTLTIQRTQQEDSAVYLCASSPTQATNTGELFFGEGSRLTVL.

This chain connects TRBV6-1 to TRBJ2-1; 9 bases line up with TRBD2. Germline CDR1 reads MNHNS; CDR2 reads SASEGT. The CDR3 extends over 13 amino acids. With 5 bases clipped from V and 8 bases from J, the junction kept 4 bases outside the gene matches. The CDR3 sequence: CASSSRGGDEQFF. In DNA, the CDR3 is TGTGCCAGCAGTTCGCGGGGGGGGGATGAGCAGTTCTTC.

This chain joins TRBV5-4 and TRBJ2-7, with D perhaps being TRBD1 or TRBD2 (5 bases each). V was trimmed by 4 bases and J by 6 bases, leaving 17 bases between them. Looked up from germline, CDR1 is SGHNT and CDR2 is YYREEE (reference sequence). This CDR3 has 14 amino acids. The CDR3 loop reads CASSPGTTLGEQYF. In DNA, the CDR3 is TGTGCCAGCAGCCCCGGGACCACCCTTGGCGAGCAGTACTTC. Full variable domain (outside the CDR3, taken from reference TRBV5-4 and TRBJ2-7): ETGVTQSPTHLIKTRGQQVTLRCSSQSGHNTVSWYQQALGQGPQFIFQYYREEENGRGNFPPRFSGLQFPNYSSELNVNALELDDSALYLCASSPGTTLGEQYFGPGTRLTVT.

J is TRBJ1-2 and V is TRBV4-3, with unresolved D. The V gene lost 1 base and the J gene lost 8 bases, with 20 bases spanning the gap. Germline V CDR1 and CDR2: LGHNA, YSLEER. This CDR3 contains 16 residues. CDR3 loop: CASSQGAQRGSGGYTF. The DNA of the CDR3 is TGCGCCAGCAGCCAAGGAGCGCAGCGCGGATCTGGGGGCTACACCTTC.

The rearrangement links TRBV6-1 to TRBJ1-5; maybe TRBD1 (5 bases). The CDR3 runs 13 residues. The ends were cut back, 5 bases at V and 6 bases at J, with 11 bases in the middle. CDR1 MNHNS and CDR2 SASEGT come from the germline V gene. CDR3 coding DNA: TGTGCCAGCAGTTTTAAGGGGTCTCAGCCCCAGCATTTT. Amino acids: CASSFKGSQPQHF.

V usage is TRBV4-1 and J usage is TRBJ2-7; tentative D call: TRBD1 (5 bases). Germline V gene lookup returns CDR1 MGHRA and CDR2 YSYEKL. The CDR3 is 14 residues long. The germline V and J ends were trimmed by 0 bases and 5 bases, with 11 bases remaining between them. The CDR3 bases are TGCGCCAGCAGCCAAGATGCAGGGCTGGACGAGCAGTACTTC. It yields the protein CASSQDAGLDEQYF.

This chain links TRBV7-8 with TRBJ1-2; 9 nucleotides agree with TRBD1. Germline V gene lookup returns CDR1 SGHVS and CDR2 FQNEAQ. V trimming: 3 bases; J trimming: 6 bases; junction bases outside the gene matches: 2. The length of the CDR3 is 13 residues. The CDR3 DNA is TGTGCCAGCAGCTTCCGGGACAGGGATGGCTACACCTTC. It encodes CASSFRDRDGYTF. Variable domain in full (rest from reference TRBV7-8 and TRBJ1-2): GAGVSQSPRYKVAKRGQDVALRCDPISGHVSLFWYQQALGQGPEFLTYFQNEAQLDKSGLPSDRFFAERPEGSVSTLKIQRTQQEDSAVYLCASSFRDRDGYTFGSGTRLTVV.

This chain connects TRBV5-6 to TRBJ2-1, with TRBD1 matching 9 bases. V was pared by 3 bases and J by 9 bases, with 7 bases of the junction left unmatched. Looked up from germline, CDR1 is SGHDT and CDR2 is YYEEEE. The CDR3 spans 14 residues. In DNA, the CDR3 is TGTGCCAGCAGCTGGGGACAGGGAAGCAGTGAGCAGTTCTTC. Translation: CASSWGQGSSEQFF.

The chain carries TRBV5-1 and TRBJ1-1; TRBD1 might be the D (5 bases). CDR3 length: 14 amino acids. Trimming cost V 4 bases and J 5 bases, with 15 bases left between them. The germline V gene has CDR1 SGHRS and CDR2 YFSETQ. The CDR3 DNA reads TGCGCCAGCAGCCCCCGGGGGGATAGGACTGAAGCTTTCTTT. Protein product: CASSPRGDRTEAFF.

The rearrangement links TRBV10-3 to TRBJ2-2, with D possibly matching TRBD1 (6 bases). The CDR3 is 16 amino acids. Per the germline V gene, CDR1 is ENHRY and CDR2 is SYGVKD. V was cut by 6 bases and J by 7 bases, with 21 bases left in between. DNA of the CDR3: TGTGCCATCAGCCCCGGGACATTTAACGGCTACGGGGAGCTGTTTTTT. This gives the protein CAISPGTFNGYGELFF.

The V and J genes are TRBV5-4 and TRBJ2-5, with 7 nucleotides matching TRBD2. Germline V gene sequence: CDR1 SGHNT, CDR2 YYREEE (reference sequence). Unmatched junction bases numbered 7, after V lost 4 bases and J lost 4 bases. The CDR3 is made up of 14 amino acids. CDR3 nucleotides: TGTGCCAGCAGCCGTCCCGGGGGGAGAGAGACCCAGTACTTC. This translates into CASSRPGGRETQYF.

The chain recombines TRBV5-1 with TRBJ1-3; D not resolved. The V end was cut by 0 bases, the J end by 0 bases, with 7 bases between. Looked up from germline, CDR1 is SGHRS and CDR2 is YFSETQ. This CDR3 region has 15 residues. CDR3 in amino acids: CASSLAVDSGNTIYF. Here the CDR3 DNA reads TGCGCCAGCAGCTTGGCAGTTGACTCTGGAAACACCATATATTTT.

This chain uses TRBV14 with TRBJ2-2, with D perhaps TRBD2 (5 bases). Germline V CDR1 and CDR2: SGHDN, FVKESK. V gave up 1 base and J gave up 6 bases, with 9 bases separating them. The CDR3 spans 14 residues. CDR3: CASSQVRVPGELFF. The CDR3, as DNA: TGTGCCAGCAGCCAAGTGAGGGTACCCGGGGAGCTGTTTTTT.

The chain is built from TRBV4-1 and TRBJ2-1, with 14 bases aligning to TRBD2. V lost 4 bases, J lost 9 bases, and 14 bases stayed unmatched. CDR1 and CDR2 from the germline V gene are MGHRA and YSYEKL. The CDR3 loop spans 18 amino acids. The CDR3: CASSLNQRTSGGNGEQFF. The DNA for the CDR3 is TGCGCCAGCAGCCTTAATCAGAGGACTAGCGGGGGGAACGGTGAGCAGTTCTTC.

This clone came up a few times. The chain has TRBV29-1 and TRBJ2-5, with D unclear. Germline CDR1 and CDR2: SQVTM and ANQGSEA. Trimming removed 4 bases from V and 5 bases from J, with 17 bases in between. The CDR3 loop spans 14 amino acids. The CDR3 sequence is CSVAPSPTRETQYF. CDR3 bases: TGCAGCGTTGCTCCGTCCCCGACGAGGGAGACCCAGTACTTC.

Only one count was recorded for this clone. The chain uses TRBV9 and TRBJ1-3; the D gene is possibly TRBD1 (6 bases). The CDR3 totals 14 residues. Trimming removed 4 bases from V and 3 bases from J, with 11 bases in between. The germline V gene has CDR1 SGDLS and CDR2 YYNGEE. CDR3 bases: TGTGCCAGCAGCTTGGGGACAAGTGGAAACACCATATATTTT. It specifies CASSLGTSGNTIYF.

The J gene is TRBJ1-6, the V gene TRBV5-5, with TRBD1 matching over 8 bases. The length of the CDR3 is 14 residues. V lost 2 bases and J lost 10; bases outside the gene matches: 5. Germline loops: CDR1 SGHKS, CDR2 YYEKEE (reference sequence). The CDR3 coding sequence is TGTGCCAGCAGCTTTAGACAGGGGCGCTCACCCCTCCACTTT. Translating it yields CASSFRQGRSPLHF.

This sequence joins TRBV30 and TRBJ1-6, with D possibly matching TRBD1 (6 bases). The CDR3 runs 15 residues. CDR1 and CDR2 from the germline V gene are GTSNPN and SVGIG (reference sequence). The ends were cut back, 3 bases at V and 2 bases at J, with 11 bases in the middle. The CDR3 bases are TGTGCCTGGAGCTTACAGGGAGCCTATAATTCACCCCTCCACTTT. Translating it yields CAWSLQGAYNSPLHF.

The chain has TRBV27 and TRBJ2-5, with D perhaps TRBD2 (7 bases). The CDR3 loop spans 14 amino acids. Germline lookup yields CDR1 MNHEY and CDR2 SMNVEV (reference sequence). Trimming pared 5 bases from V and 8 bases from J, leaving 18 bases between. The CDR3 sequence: CASSPQRRGPTQYF. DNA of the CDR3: TGTGCCAGCAGTCCCCAACGGCGGGGGCCAACCCAGTACTTC.

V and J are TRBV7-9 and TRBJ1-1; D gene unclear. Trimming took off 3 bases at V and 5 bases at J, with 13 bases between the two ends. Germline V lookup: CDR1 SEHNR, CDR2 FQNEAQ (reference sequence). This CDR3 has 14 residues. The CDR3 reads CASSFSNSRTEAFF. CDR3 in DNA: TGTGCCAGCAGCTTTTCCAATTCCAGGACTGAAGCTTTCTTT.